One and the same sample provided the 23 T cell receptor beta chains below, sequenced in a study of OX40 agonist ivuxolimab in advanced cancers. Sequencing was performed with immunoSEQ multiplex PCR; in TCRdb, only in-frame clones are kept and a portion is missing. The sample has around 94,000 clones, 70% to 85% seen once. Sequences were derived from CD4+ or CD8+ T cells sorted from blood, sampled in a trial of the OX40 agonist ivuxolimab. The receptors stem from an adult with an advanced solid tumor such as melanoma, head and neck, liver or kidney cancer.

This sequence joins TRBV29-1 and TRBJ2-3; 8 nucleotides align to TRBD2. Trimming removed 7 bases from V and 6 bases from J; junction bases left unmatched: 3. CDR1 is SQVTM and CDR2 is ANQGSEA in the germline V gene. This CDR3 region has 11 residues. The CDR3 DNA reads as TGCAGCGCAGGCGGGGGGGATACGCAGTATTTT. Its translation: CSAGGGDTQYF.

The chain is built from TRBV7-8 and TRBJ2-7, with 7 nucleotides matching TRBD1. V dropped 4 bases and J dropped 2; count of bases not matched to a gene: 5. Germline values: CDR1 SGHVS, CDR2 FQNEAQ. CDR3 length equals 14 residues. CDR3 DNA: TGTGCCAGCAGCTGGGGGACAGATACCTACGAGCAGTACTTC. Translation: CASSWGTDTYEQYF.

The count of this clone is one. CDR3 protein: CASSPQGAPSEQFF. CDR3 nucleotides: TGCGCCAGCAGCCCCCAGGGGGCGCCGAGTGAGCAGTTCTTC. The V gene is TRBV5-1, the J gene TRBJ2-1; 8 bases agree with TRBD1. Trimming removed 4 bases from V and 9 bases from J; junction bases left unmatched: 9. The V gene's germline CDR1 is SGHRS and CDR2 YFSETQ. The CDR3 totals 14 residues.

This chain joins TRBV6-6 and TRBJ1-3, with D uncertain. Germline CDR1 and CDR2: MNHNY and SVGAGI (reference sequence). V lost 8 bases, J lost 0 bases, and 8 bases lay in between. The CDR3 extends over 13 amino acids. The CDR3 coding sequence is TGTGCCAGCGCCCGAGACTCTGGAAACACCATATATTTT. Translated, it gives CASARDSGNTIYF.

V and J are TRBV6-6 and TRBJ2-7, with TRBD2 matching 9 bases. The CDR3 is 15 amino acids. After removal of 6 bases from V and 2 bases from J, the junction contained 8 bases not matched to a gene. The germline gives CDR1 MNHNY, CDR2 SVGAGI (reference sequence). The CDR3 sequence: CASRLQASGTYEQYF. In nucleotides, the CDR3 is TGTGCCAGCAGATTGCAGGCTAGCGGGACCTACGAGCAGTACTTC.

The V gene is TRBV12-5, the J gene TRBJ2-5; D is uncertain. V was trimmed by 4 bases and J by 5 bases, leaving 14 bases between them. The germline V gene has CDR1 LGHNT and CDR2 FRNRAP. The CDR3 has 14 amino acids. CDR3 coding DNA: TGTGCTAGTGGTTGGTCCCAAGGATGGGAGACCCAGTACTTC. Translated, it gives CASGWSQGWETQYF.

The rearrangement links TRBV7-9 to TRBJ1-1; tentative D call: TRBD1 (5 bases). The germline gives CDR1 SEHNR, CDR2 FQNEAQ (reference sequence). Trimming removed 0 bases from V and 0 bases from J, with 14 bases in between. The CDR3 sequence is 17 residues long. The DNA for the CDR3 is TGTGCCAGCAGCTTAGCCCAGGGAAGTTATGTGAACACTGAAGCTTTCTTT. This codes for CASSLAQGSYVNTEAFF.

On this clone itself: The conserved final phenylalanine or tryptophan is absent from the CDR3, which likely points to a read error. This rearrangement joins TRBV6-6 to TRBJ1-2; D unresolved. CDR3 length equals 14 residues. Germline assignment: CDR1 MNHNY and CDR2 SVGAGI (reference sequence). With 7 bases removed from V and 2 bases from J, the gap between germline ends came to 14 bases. The CDR3 reads CASIQGWGNYGYTL. DNA for the CDR3: TGTGCCAGCATCCAAGGTTGGGGAAACTATGGCTACACCCTC.

V is TRBV7-6 and J is TRBJ2-2, with 13 bases aligning to TRBD2. V dropped 5 bases and J dropped 7; count of bases not matched to a gene: 16. The CDR3 length is 19 residues. Germline CDR1 and CDR2: SGHVS and FNYEAQ. CDR3 DNA: TGTGCCAGCAGCACTTCGAATATACTAGCGGGAGGGCAGGTCGGGGAGCTGTTTTTT. Protein: CASSTSNILAGGQVGELFF.

The genes are TRBV4-3 and TRBJ2-1, with D maybe TRBD2 (5 bases). CDR1 and CDR2 (germline): LGHNA, YSLEER. The CDR3 loop spans 12 amino acids. Deletions cut 9 bases from V and 5 bases from J, with 11 bases between. CDR3 in DNA: TGCGCCAGTAAGGACTGGAACAATGAGCAGTTCTTC. Protein: CASKDWNNEQFF.

The sample holds a few counts of this clone. The chain couples TRBV7-9 to TRBJ2-3, with D hard to call. The CDR3 is 14 residues long. The V and J ends lost 5 bases and 0 bases respectively, with 9 bases between them. Germline CDR1 reads SEHNR; CDR2 reads FQNEAQ (reference sequence). In nucleotides, the CDR3 is TGTGCCAGCAGCCATCGAGGTAGCACAGATACGCAGTATTTT. It translates to CASSHRGSTDTQYF.

The genes are TRBV19 and TRBJ2-1; D gene ambiguous. This CDR3 has 12 amino acids. The germline V and J ends were trimmed by 5 bases and 5 bases, with 7 bases remaining between them. Germline CDR1 reads LNHDA; CDR2 reads SQIVND (reference sequence). CDR3 bases: TGTGCCAGTAGTCCCCAGAACAATGAGCAGTTCTTC. Translation: CASSPQNNEQFF.

The chain recombines TRBV4-3 with TRBJ2-1; 8 bases are a match to TRBD2. Per the germline V gene, CDR1 is LGHNA and CDR2 is YSLEER. The CDR3 extends over 15 amino acids. Trimming at V came to 1 base and at J to 6 bases, leaving 5 bases not matched to a gene. The CDR3 reads CASSQAGGRGNEQFF. CDR3 in DNA: TGCGCCAGCAGCCAAGCGGGAGGGCGTGGCAATGAGCAGTTCTTC.

This sequence joins TRBV5-1 and TRBJ2-3, with 8 bases aligning to TRBD1. The V and J ends lost 4 bases and 6 bases, in that order; junction bases with no gene match: 7. Per the germline V gene, CDR1 is SGHRS and CDR2 is YFSETQ. This CDR3 is built from 14 residues. This CDR3 reads CASSLDRVVDTQYF. For the CDR3, the DNA is TGCGCCAGCAGCCTGGACAGGGTAGTGGATACGCAGTATTTT.

The rearrangement uses TRBV5-6 and TRBJ2-3; D might be TRBD1 (6 bases). V was pared by 0 bases and J by 4 bases, with 15 bases between. Germline V gives CDR1 SGHDT, CDR2 YYEEEE. This CDR3 is 16 amino acids long. CDR3 in DNA: TGTGCCAGCAGCTTGGATGCGGACAGAATACCAGATACGCAGTATTTT. Amino acids: CASSLDADRIPDTQYF.

The chain recombines TRBV5-4 with TRBJ2-4; D uncertain. The CDR3 extends over 17 amino acids. Germline CDR1 reads SGHNT; CDR2 reads YYREEE (reference sequence). Trimming took 0 bases from V and 0 from J, leaving 13 bases between them. The CDR3 here is CASSLDTADLAKNIQYF. In nucleotides, the CDR3 is TGTGCCAGCAGCTTGGATACGGCTGATCTAGCCAAAAACATTCAGTACTTC. Full variable domain (missing parts from reference TRBV5-4 and TRBJ2-4): ETGVTQSPTHLIKTRGQQVTLRCSSQSGHNTVSWYQQALGQGPQFIFQYYREEENGRGNFPPRFSGLQFPNYSSELNVNALELDDSALYLCASSLDTADLAKNIQYFGAGTRLSVL.

The rearrangement uses TRBV4-2 and TRBJ2-7, with TRBD1 matching 9 bases. Germline lookup yields CDR1 LGHNA and CDR2 YNFKEQ. V lost 0 bases, J lost 1 base, and 4 bases stayed unmatched. The CDR3 spans 16 residues. The CDR3 DNA is TGTGCCAGCAGCCAAGATCCGGGACAGGGTTCCTACGAGCAGTACTTC. Its translation is CASSQDPGQGSYEQYF.

The rearrangement uses TRBV7-2 and TRBJ2-5, with D perhaps TRBD2 (5 bases). The germline V gene has CDR1 SGHTA and CDR2 FQGNSA. Trimming left V 3 bases short and J 2 bases short, with 7 bases between. The length of the CDR3 is 13 residues. The CDR3 DNA is TGTGCCAGCAGCTTCGGAGGACAAGAGACCCAGTACTTC. Protein product: CASSFGGQETQYF.

The chain carries TRBV7-9 and TRBJ2-3; D gene ambiguous. CDR3 length: 15 residues. CDR1 and CDR2 from the germline V gene are SEHNR and FQNEAQ (reference sequence). Trimming took 3 bases from V and 0 from J, leaving 10 bases between them. The CDR3 protein is CASSFSTSSTDTQYF. Written as DNA, the CDR3 is TGTGCCAGCAGCTTTAGCACCTCTAGCACAGATACGCAGTATTTT.

This clone was detected once. V is TRBV5-1 and J is TRBJ2-7; D gene unclear. There are 12 residues in the CDR3. Trimming removed 3 bases from V and 4 bases from J, with 8 bases in between. CDR1 SGHRS and CDR2 YFSETQ come from the germline V gene. Here the CDR3 DNA reads TGCGCCAGCAGCTCTGGGTCATACGAGCAGTACTTC. This gives the protein CASSSGSYEQYF.

This chain connects TRBV18 to TRBJ2-7; weak D call: TRBD1 (5 bases). The CDR3 runs 18 residues. Germline lookup yields CDR1 KGHSH and CDR2 LQKENI. V was shortened by 3 bases and J by 4 bases, with 25 bases between the two germline ends. The CDR3 is CASSPSVSNDRPLYEQYF. CDR3 bases: TGTGCCAGCTCACCCTCCGTTTCCAACGACAGACCCCTTTACGAGCAGTACTTC.

The gene calls are TRBV6-6 and TRBJ1-4, with no clear D. There are 15 residues in the CDR3. Germline CDR1 reads MNHNY; CDR2 reads SVGAGI (reference sequence). V shed 4 bases and J shed 0 bases, with 9 bases lying between them. The CDR3 DNA follows: TGTGCCAGCAGTTCCCGGGTCCCAACTAATGAAAAACTGTTTTTT. As protein: CASSSRVPTNEKLFF.

The V and J genes are TRBV28 and TRBJ2-5; D is unresolved. V dropped 5 bases and J dropped 5 bases, with 9 bases sitting between them. The CDR3 contains 12 residues. The germline CDR1 and CDR2 sequences are MDHEN and SYDVKM. As DNA, the CDR3 is TGTGCCAGCAGTCCGTCATGGGAGACCCAGTACTTC. This sequence encodes CASSPSWETQYF.